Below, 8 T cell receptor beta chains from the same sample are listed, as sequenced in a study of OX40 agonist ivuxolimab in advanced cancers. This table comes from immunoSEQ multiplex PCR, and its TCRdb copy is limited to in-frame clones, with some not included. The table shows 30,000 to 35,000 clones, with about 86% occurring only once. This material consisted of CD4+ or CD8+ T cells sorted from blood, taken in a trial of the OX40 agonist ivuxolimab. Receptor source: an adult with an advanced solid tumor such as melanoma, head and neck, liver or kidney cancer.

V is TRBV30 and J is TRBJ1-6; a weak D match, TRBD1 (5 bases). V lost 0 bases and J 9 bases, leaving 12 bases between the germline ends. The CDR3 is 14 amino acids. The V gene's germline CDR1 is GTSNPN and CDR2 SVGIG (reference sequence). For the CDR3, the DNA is TGTGCCTGGAGTGTACGTACCGGGGGTTCACCCCTCCACTTT. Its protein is CAWSVRTGGSPLHF. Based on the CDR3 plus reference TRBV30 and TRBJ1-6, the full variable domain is SQTIHQWPATLVQPVGSPLSLECTVEGTSNPNLYWYRQAAGRGLQLLFYSVGIGQISSEVPQNLSASRPQDRQFILSSKKLLLSDSGFYLCAWSVRTGGSPLHFGNGTRLTVT.

The CDR3: CASSPTGQTTNEKLFF. CDR3 sequence (DNA): TGTGCCAGCTCACCGACGGGACAAACAACTAATGAAAAACTGTTTTTT. This chain joins TRBV18 and TRBJ1-4; the D gene is possibly TRBD1 (6 bases). From germline, CDR1 is KGHSH and CDR2 LQKENI. Trimming pared 3 bases from V and 0 bases from J, leaving 11 bases between. The CDR3 is 16 amino acids.

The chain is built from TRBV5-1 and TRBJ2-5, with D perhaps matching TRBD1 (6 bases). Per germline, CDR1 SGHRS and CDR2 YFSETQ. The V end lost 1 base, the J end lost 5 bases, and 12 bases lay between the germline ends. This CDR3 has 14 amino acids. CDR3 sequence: CASSLRWGRETQYF. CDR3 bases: TGCGCCAGCAGCTTGAGGTGGGGGCGGGAGACCCAGTACTTC.

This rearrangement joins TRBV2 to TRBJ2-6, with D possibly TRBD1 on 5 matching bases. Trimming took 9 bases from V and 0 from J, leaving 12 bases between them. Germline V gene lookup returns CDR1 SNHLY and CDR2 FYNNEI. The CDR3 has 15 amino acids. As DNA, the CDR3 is TGTGCCAGTAGAGCAGGGAACTCTGGGGCCAACGTCCTGACTTTC. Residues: CASRAGNSGANVLTF.

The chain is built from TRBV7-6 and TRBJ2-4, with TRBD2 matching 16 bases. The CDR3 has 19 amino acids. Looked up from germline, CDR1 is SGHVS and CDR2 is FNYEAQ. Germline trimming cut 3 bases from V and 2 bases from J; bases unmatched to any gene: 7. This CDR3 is CASSLFSGLAGGPKNIQYF. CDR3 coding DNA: TGTGCCAGCAGCTTGTTTTCGGGACTAGCGGGGGGGCCCAAAAACATTCAGTACTTC.

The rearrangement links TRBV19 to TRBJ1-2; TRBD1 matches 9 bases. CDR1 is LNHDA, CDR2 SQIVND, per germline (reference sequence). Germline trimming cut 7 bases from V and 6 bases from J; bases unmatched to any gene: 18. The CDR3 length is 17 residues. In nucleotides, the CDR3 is TGTGCCAGTACCACAACCCAAGGGACAGGGAATATTCATGGCTACACCTTC. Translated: CASTTTQGTGNIHGYTF.

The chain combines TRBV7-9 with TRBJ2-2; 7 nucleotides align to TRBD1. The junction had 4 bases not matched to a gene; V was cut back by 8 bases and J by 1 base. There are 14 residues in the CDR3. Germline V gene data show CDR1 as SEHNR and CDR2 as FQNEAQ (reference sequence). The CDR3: CASADRQNTGELFF. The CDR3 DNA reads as TGTGCCAGCGCGGACAGGCAGAACACCGGGGAGCTGTTTTTT.

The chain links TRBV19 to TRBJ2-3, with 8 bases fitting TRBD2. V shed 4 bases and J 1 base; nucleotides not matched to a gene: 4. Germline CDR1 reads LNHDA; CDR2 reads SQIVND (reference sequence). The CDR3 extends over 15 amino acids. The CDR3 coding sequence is TGTGCCAGTAGTAGCGATAGCGGGGGCACAGATACGCAGTATTTT. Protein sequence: CASSSDSGGTDTQYF.